Each of the 7 T cell receptor beta chains below was sequenced from the same sample in a study of blood T cells in healthy people across ages. Next came a second PCR, run for about 6 to 12 cycles, which used a sample-barcoded 5' primer along with a J-beta primer mix. TCRdb re-called the 5' RACE reads through MiXCR, storing one row per CDR3 protein. The table includes about 1 million distinct CDR3 sequences, about 23% detected once. The sample was also linked to a second study, of T cells of mothers and their children.

Sequencing was performed on blood. The source is a girl aged 2-10 years in good health.

The chain combines TRBV27 with TRBJ2-7, with 7 bases fitting TRBD2. This CDR3 comprises 16 residues. With 3 bases clipped from V and 0 bases from J, the junction kept 8 bases outside the gene matches. The germline V gene has CDR1 MNHEY and CDR2 SMNVEV (reference sequence). CDR3 loop: CASSLMTGTTSYEQYF. The CDR3 DNA sequence: TGTGCCAGCAGTTTGATGACCGGGACTACCTCCTACGAGCAGTACTTC.

This clonotype was seen more than once but under ten times. Germline and junction disagree at one end, which may indicate a read error. The chain combines TRBV2 with TRBJ1-3, with D maybe TRBD1 (5 bases). The CDR3 sequence is 13 residues long. Germline V gene data show CDR1 as SNHLY and CDR2 as FYNNEI. CDR3 sequence reads: CASSERAREGQNF. Here the CDR3 DNA reads TGTGCCAGCAGTGAAAGGGCCAGGGAGGGGCAGAATTTT.

This clonotype has just a few counts. The CDR3 here is CSASSGQGVYTEAFF. Here the CDR3 DNA reads TGCAGTGCTAGTTCGGGACAGGGGGTTTACACTGAAGCTTTCTTT. The chain carries TRBV20-1 and TRBJ1-1; 11 nucleotides match TRBD1. Germline V gene lookup returns CDR1 DFQATT and CDR2 SNEGSKA (reference sequence). The CDR3 consists of 15 residues. The V segment lost 3 bases and the J segment 3 bases; nucleotides outside the gene matches: 6.

The chain is built from TRBV20-1 and TRBJ1-5; no firm D call. The V and J ends lost 4 bases and 7 bases respectively, with 5 bases between them. The CDR3 is made up of 10 amino acids. Germline V gene data show CDR1 as DFQATT and CDR2 as SNEGSKA (reference sequence). DNA of the CDR3: TGCAGTGCTAAAGGCCAGCCCCAGCATTTT. This gives the protein CSAKGQPQHF.

The chain carries TRBV12-3 or TRBV12-4 and TRBJ2-6, with D perhaps TRBD1 (6 bases). The CDR3 consists of 16 residues. Trimming removed 7 bases at V and 0 bases at J, with 13 bases between. The chain's CDR3 is CASIPGHLSGANVLTF. CDR3 DNA sequence: TGTGCCAGCATCCCGGGACATCTCTCTGGGGCCAACGTCCTGACTTTC.

The V call is TRBV6-1, the J call TRBJ2-7; D not certain. Germline V gives CDR1 MNHNS, CDR2 SASEGT. The V gene lost 9 bases and the J gene lost 3 bases, with 9 bases spanning the gap. This CDR3 region has 11 residues. The CDR3, as DNA: TGTGCCAGTGGGTGGGACTACGAGCAGTACTTC. Encoded protein: CASGWDYEQYF.

For this clonotype: One end of the junction varies from germline; a read error may be responsible. The chain employs TRBV7-2 and TRBJ2-5; 7 nucleotides align to TRBD2. This CDR3 contains 15 residues. CDR1 and CDR2 (germline): SGHTA, FQGNSA. CDR3: CASSLGLGRAYEQHF. CDR3 in DNA: TGTGCCAGCAGCTTAGGGCTAGGGAGGGCTTACGAGCAGCACTTC.